These 3 T cell receptor beta chains were all obtained from the same sample, sequenced in a study of blood T cells in healthy people across ages. Using a J-beta primer mix together with a sample-barcoded 5' primer, a second PCR was run for 7 to 11 cycles. From the 5' RACE reads, TCRdb called clonotypes with MiXCR, one entry per CDR3 protein. The sample contains about 930,000 distinct CDR3 sequences, 25% to 30% of which appear only once. These data were likewise used in another study, on T cells of mothers and their children.

The sequencing input was blood. The receptors here all came from a middle-aged woman in good health.

The chain uses TRBV12-3 or TRBV12-4 and TRBJ1-3, with D unclear. V gave up 5 bases and J gave up 0 bases, with 17 bases separating them. The CDR3 sequence is 17 residues long. CDR3 DNA sequence: TGTGCCAGCAGTCCCGGAGGGTCCGATCACTCTGGAAACACCATATATTTT. Translation: CASSPGGSDHSGNTIYF.

The V and J genes are TRBV7-3 and TRBJ2-1, with 13 positions matching TRBD2. The germline V gene has CDR1 SGHTA and CDR2 FQGTGA. The J segment lost 9 bases and the V segment lost 5 bases, leaving 10 bases of the junction unmatched. This CDR3 spans 16 amino acids. Here the CDR3 reads CASSPGTSGTPPEQFF. The CDR3 DNA is TGTGCCAGCAGCCCCGGGACTAGCGGGACTCCGCCTGAGCAGTTCTTC.

The chain links TRBV11-2 to TRBJ1-3; tentatively, D is TRBD1 (6 bases). Germline V lookup: CDR1 SGHAT, CDR2 FQNNGV. This CDR3 is built from 16 residues. Trimming cost V 6 bases and J 0 bases, with 15 bases left between them. The CDR3 loop reads CASRPISGASGNTIYF. Written as DNA, the CDR3 is TGTGCCAGCAGACCTATCTCAGGGGCCTCTGGAAACACCATATATTTT. Supplemented by reference TRBV11-2 and TRBJ1-3, the full variable domain reads EAGVAQSPRYKIIEKRQSVAFWCNPISGHATLYWYQQILGQGPKLLIQFQNNGVVDDSQLPKDRFSAERLKGVDSTLKIQPAKLEDSAVYLCASRPISGASGNTIYFGEGSWLTVV.